This T cell receptor beta chain was documented in a study of cytomegalovirus exposure and HLA in healthy donors. Germline assignment: CDR1 SEHNR and CDR2 FQNEAQ (reference sequence). V shed 5 bases and J shed 1 base, with 12 bases lying between them. The CDR3 extends over 15 amino acids. Repertoires were generated with immunoSEQ multiplex PCR, while TCRdb's copy carries only in-frame clones and drops some. The sample lists over 100,000 clones; around 87% were seen once. The V call is TRBV7-9, the J call TRBJ2-1, with a possible D match to TRBD2 (6 bases). The receptor comes from a woman younger than 30 in good health and CMV-seropositive. Sequenced sample: PBMCs. CDR3 sequence reads: CASSPPAGSYNEQFF. In DNA form, the CDR3 reads TGTGCCAGCAGCCCCCCGGCGGGATCCTACAATGAGCAGTTCTTC.